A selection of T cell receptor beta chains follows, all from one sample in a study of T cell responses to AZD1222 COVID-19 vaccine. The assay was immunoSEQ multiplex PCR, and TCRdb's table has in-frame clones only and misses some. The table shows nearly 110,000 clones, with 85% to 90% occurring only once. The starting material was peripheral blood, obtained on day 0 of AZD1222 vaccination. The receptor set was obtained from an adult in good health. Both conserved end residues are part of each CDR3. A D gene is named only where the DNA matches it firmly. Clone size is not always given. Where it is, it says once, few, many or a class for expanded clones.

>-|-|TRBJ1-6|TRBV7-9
TGTGCCAGCAGCCCCGCGGACAGCAATAATTCACCCCTCCACTTT
CASSPADSNNSPLHF
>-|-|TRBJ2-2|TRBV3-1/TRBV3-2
TGTGCCAGCAGCCAAGATGTGCTGTCGAACACCGGGGAGCTGTTTTTT
CASSQDVLSNTGELFF
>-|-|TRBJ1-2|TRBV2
TGTGCCAGCAGCGCCCTGGTCCCCCGGGGGCGCGACTATGGCTACACCTTC
CASSALVPRGRDYGYTF
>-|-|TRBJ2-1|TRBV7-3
TGTGCCAGCAGCTTATGGCACAGGGAGAGTGATGAGCAGTTCTTC
CASSLWHRESDEQFF
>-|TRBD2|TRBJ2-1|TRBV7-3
TGTACCAGCAGCTTAACGTTGACTAGCGGGAACAATGAGCAGTTCTTC
CTSSLTLTSGNNEQFF
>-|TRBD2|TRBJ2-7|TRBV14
TGTGCCAGCAGCCTTCTAGGACTAGCGGGCTACGAGCAGTACTTC
CASSLLGLAGYEQYF
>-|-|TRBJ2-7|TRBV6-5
TGTGCCAGCAGGTTAATGACAGGTGGGGAGCAGTACTTC
CASRLMTGGEQYF
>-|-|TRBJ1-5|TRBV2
TGTGCCAGCACCTTTTCCCCTAGCAATCAGCCCCAGCATTTT
CASTFSPSNQPQHF
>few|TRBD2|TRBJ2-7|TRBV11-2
TGTGCCAGCGGAGGGCTAGCGGGAGTTTTTGTCCACGAGCAGTACTTC
CASGGLAGVFVHEQYF
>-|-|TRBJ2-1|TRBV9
TGTGCCAGCAGCGTACAAGCGGGTAATGAGCAGTTCTTC
CASSVQAGNEQFF
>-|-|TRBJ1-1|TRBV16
TGTGCCAGCAGCCCACCGGGGGCCAGGGTGTCGGCTTTCTTT
CASSPPGARVSAFF
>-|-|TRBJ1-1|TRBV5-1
TGCGCCAGCAGCTTTCACGAAGCGAGAACTGAAGCTTTCTTT
CASSFHEARTEAFF
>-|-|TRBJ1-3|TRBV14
TGTGCCAGCAGCCGGGGGGCTGGAAACACCATATATTTT
CASSRGAGNTIYF
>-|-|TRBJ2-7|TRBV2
TGTGCCAGCAGTGAATGGAAATTACAGGAGGACGAGCAGTACTTC
CASSEWKLQEDEQYF
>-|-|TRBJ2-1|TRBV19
TGTGCCAGTACCAGCCATTCCCCCGTACTTCGGCGGGTCCCCCATGAGCAGTTCTTC
CASTSHSPVLRRVPHEQFF
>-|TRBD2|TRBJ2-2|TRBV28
TGTGCCAGCAGTTCGCCCCGGGGACTAGCGGAAGTGAACACCGGGGAGCTGTTTTTT
CASSSPRGLAEVNTGELFF
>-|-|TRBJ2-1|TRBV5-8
TGTGCCAGCAGCTTGGGACTGACGTACAATGAGCAGTTCTTC
CASSLGLTYNEQFF
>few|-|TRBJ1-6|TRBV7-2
TGTGCCAGCAGCTTAGTCACAGTTAATAATTCACCCCTCCACTTT
CASSLVTVNNSPLHF
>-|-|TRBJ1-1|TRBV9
TGTGCCAGCAGCGTAGTAGGACAGAGGGGCACTGAAGCTTTCTTT
CASSVVGQRGTEAFF
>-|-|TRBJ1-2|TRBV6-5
TGTGCCAGCAGTTACGGGACGTGGGGCTACACCTTC
CASSYGTWGYTF
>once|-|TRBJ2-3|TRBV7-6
TGTGCCAGCAGCTTAGAGAGGGTAGTAGATACGCAGTATTTT
CASSLERVVDTQYF
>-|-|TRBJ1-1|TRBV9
TGTGCCAGCAGCGTAGCCTTTAGGGACACTGAAGCTTTCTTT
CASSVAFRDTEAFF
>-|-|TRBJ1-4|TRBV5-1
TGCGCCAGCAGCTCCGGTCAAATAGGAGGGGAAAAACTGTTTTTT
CASSSGQIGGEKLFF
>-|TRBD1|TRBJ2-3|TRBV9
TGTGCCAGCAGCGGTTCCGGGACAGGGCATACAGATACGCAGTATTTT
CASSGSGTGHTDTQYF
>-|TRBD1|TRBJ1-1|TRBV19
TGTGCCAGTAATCGACAGGGGGGACCTGAAGCTTTCTTT
CASNRQGGPEAFF
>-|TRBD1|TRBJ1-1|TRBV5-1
TGCGCCAGCAGCTTACAGGGGGACGGCACTGAAGCTTTCTTT
CASSLQGDGTEAFF
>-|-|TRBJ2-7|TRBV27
TGTGCCAGCAGTTTAAGGCGGGGCTGGGGCGAGCAGTACTTC
CASSLRRGWGEQYF
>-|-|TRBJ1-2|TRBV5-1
TGCGCCAGCAGCTCCGGAATTGGAAATCACTATGGCTACACCTTC
CASSSGIGNHYGYTF
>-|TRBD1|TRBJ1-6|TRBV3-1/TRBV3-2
TGTGCCAGCAGCCAAGGAGGGACAGGGGTAAATTCACCCCTCCACTTT
CASSQGGTGVNSPLHF
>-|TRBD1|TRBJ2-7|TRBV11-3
TGTGCCAGCAGCCAAAGACAGGGTGAGAGCGAGCAGTACTTC
CASSQRQGESEQYF
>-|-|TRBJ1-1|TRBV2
TGTGCCACCCGACGGACGGGAACTGAAGCTTTCTTT
CATRRTGTEAFF
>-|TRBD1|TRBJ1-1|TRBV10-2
TGCGCCAGCAGTGAGCAGGGGGGGACTGAAGCTTTCTTT
CASSEQGGTEAFF